What follows are 2 T cell receptor beta chains derived from one specimen sequenced in a study of early T cells in non-severe SARS-CoV-2 infection. TCRdb reprocessed the 5' RACE reads with MiXCR, giving one entry per CDR3 protein. Seen here are about 84,000 distinct CDR3 sequences, around 10% observed once, and the top ten hold less than 3%. The source material was whole blood. These receptors were taken from an adult who was a healthcare worker with PCR-confirmed SARS-CoV-2 infection or an uninfected control (not recorded which).

This clonotype has at least ten counts. V and J are TRBV6-6 and TRBJ1-5; the D gene is possibly TRBD1 (5 bases). Per the germline V gene, CDR1 is MNHNY and CDR2 is SVGAGI (reference sequence). V dropped 8 bases and J dropped 5 bases, with 13 bases sitting between them. The CDR3 covers 13 residues. The CDR3 sequence: CASHNVGDQPQHF. For the CDR3, the DNA is TGTGCCAGCCACAATGTAGGGGATCAGCCCCAGCATTTT.

The rearrangement links TRBV27 to TRBJ2-3; 8 bases agree with TRBD1. CDR1 and CDR2 from the germline V gene are MNHEY and SMNVEV (reference sequence). The CDR3 sequence is 16 residues long. V lost 7 bases, J lost 4 bases, and 13 bases stayed unmatched. The CDR3 here is CASTKRTGLTADTQYF. DNA for the CDR3: TGTGCCAGCACCAAAAGGACAGGGCTCACAGCAGATACGCAGTATTTT.